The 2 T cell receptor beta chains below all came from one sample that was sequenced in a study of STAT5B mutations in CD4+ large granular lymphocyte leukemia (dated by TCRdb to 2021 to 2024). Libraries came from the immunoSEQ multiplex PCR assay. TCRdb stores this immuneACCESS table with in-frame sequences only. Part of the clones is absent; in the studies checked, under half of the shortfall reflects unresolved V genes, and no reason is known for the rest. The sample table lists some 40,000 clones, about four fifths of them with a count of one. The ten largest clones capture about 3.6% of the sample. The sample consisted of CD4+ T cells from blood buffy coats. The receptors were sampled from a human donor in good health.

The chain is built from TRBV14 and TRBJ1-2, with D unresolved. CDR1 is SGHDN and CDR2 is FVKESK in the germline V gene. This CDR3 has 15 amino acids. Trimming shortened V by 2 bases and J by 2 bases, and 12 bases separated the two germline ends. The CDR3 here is CASSQLGVTNYGYTF. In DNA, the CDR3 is TGTGCCAGCAGCCAATTAGGAGTAACCAACTATGGCTACACCTTC.

The CDR3 loop is CASSLKGQENGYTF. The CDR3 DNA is TGTGCCAGCAGCTTAAAGGGACAGGAAAATGGCTACACCTTC. The gene calls are TRBV7-2 and TRBJ1-2; 8 positions agree with TRBD1. Germline V gene lookup returns CDR1 SGHTA and CDR2 FQGNSA. V dropped 2 bases and J dropped 6; count of bases not matched to a gene: 5. The CDR3 is 14 residues long.